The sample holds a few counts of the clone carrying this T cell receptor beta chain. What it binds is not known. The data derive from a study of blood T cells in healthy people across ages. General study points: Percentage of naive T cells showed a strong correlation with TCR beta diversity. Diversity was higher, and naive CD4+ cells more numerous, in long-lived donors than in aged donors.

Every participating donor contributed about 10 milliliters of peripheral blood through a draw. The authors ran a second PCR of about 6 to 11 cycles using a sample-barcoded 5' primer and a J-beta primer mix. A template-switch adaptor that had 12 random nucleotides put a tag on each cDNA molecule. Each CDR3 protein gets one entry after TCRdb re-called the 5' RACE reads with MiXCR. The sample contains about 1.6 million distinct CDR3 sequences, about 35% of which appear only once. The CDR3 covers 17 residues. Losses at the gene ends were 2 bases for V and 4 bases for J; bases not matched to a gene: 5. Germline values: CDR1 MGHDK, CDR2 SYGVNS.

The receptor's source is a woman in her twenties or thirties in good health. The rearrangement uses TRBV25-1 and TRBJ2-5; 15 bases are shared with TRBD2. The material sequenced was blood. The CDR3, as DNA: TGTGCCAGCAGTGAAGGACTAGCGGGAGGGCTAGGAGAGACCCAGTACTTC. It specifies CASSEGLAGGLGETQYF.